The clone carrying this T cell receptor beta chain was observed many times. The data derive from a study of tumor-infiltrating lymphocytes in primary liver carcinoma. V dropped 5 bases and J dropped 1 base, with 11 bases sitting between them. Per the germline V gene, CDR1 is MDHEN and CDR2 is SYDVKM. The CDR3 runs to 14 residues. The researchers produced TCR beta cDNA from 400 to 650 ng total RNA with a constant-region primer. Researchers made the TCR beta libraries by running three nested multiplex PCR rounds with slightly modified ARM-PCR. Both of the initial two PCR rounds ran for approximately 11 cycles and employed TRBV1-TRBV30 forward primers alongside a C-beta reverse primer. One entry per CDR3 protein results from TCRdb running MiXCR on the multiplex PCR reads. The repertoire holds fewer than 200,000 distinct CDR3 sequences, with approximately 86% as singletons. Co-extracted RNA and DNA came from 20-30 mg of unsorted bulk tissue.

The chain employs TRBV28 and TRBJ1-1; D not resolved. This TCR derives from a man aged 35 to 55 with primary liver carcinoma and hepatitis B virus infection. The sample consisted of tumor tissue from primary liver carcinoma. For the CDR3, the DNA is TGTGCCAGCAGTGCCGCCGGGAAGAACACTGAAGCTTTCTTT. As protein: CASSAAGKNTEAFF.